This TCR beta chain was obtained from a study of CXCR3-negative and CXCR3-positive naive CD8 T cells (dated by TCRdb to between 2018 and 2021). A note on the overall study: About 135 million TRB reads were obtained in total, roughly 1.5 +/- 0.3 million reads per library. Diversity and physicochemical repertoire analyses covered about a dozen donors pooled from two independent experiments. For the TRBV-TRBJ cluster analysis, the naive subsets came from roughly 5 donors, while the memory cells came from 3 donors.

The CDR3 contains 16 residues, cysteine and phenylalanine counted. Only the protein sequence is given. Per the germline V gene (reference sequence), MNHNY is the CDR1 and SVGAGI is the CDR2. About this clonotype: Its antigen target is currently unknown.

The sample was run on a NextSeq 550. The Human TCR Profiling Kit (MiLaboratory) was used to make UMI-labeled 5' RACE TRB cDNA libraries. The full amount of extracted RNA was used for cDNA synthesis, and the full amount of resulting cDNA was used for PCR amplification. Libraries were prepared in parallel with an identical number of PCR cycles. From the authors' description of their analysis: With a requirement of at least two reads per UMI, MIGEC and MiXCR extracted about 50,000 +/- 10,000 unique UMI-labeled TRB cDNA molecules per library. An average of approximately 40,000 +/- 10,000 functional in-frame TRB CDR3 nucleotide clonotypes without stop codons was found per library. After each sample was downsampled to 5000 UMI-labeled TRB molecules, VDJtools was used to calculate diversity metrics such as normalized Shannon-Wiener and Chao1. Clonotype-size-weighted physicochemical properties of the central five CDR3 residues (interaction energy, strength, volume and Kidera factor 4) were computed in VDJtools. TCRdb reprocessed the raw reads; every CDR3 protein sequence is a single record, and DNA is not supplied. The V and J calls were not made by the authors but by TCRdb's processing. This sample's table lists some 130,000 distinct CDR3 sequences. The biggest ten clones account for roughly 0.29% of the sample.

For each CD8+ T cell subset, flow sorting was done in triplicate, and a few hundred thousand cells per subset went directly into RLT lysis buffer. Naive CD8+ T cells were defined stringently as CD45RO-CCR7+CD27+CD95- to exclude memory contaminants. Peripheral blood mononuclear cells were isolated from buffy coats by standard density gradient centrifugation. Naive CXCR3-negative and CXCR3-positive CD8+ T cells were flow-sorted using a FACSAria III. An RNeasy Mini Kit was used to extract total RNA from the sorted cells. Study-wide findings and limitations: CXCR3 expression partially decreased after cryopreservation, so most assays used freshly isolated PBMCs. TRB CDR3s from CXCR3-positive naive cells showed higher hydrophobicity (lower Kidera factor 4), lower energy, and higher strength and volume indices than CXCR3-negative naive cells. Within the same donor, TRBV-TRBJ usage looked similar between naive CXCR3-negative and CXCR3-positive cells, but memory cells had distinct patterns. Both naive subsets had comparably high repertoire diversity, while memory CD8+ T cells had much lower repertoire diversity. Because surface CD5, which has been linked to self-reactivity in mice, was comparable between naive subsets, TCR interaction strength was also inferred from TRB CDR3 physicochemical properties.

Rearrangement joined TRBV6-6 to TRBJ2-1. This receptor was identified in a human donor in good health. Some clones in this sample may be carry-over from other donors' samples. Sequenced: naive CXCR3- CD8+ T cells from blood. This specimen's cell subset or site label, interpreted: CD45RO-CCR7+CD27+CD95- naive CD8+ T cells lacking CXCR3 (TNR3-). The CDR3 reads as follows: CASSYSTELSYNEQFF.